This is a list of T cell receptor beta chains from one sample in a study of T cell repertoires in cytomegalovirus infection. MiXCR was run by TCRdb on the reads, yielding one entry per CDR3 protein. The sample shows about 900,000 distinct CDR3 sequences, around a third of them seen only once. Their recognized antigens are unknown. The sequencing used cultured CD8+ T cells from PBMCs, collected from culture after CMV antigen stimulation. The receptors were sampled from a human donor in good health (CMV status not recorded). Some clones in this sample may be carry-over from other donors' samples. The CDR3 runs from the conserved cysteine through the conserved F or W. A D gene is named only where the DNA matches it firmly. Size is omitted from some rows. Given values are once, few, many or a class for expanded clones.

len | j_gene | v_gene | abundance | d_gene | CDR3aa | CDR3nt
16 | TRBJ2-1 | TRBV7-9 | many | TRBD1 | CASSPGQGFGWDEQFF | TGTGCCAGCAGCCCCGGACAGGGTTTTGGCTGGGATGAGCAGTTCTTC
14 | TRBJ2-2 | TRBV7-2 | many | TRBD2 | CASSLNGGAGELFF | TGTGCCAGCAGCTTGAACGGGGGGGCCGGGGAGCTGTTTTTT
16 | TRBJ1-1 | TRBV7-6 | few | TRBD1 | CASSLEATGMNTEAFF | TGTGCCAGCAGCTTAGAAGCGACAGGGATGAACACTGAAGCTTTCTTT
15 | TRBJ2-1 | TRBV20-1 | NA | TRBD2 | CSVPARGRGMNEQFF | TGCAGTGTCCCAGCGCGAGGGCGGGGGATGAATGAGCAGTTCTTC
14 | TRBJ1-1 | TRBV7-2 | few | NA | CASSLWGFDTEAFF | TGTGCCAGCAGCTTATGGGGATTTGACACTGAAGCTTTCTTT
16 | TRBJ1-2 | TRBV7-6 | NA | TRBD1 | CVSSPGTAGGGNGYTF | TGTGTCAGCAGCCCCGGGACAGCGGGAGGTGGAAATGGCTACACCTTC
15 | TRBJ2-1 | TRBV5-1 | few | TRBD2 | CASSWTSGGAREQFF | TGCGCCAGCAGCTGGACTAGCGGGGGGGCCAGGGAGCAGTTCTTC
15 | TRBJ2-3 | TRBV10-3 | NA | TRBD1 | CAISESRTGTDTQYF | TGTGCCATCAGTGAGTCGAGGACAGGGACAGATACGCAGTATTTT
16 | TRBJ1-4 | TRBV6-6 | NA | NA | CASRRTTRVANEKLFF | TGTGCCAGCAGGAGGACGACTAGGGTCGCGAATGAAAAACTGTTTTTT
17 | TRBJ2-7 | TRBV10-3 | few | TRBD1 | CAISVPTPDRRVVSGLF | TGTGCCATCAGTGTACCCACCCCGGACAGGCGGGTCGTCTCCGGGCTCTTC
13 | TRBJ2-3 | TRBV7-8 | many | TRBD2 | CASSLRGGDTQYF | TGTGCCAGCAGCCTGCGGGGGGGAGATACGCAGTATTTT
16 | TRBJ1-2 | TRBV7-8 | many | NA | CASSLEVGGRGWGYTF | TGTGCCAGCAGCTTAGAAGTTGGCGGTCGGGGTTGGGGCTACACCTTC
13 | TRBJ1-2 | TRBV24-1 | NA | NA | CATSDVTDYGYTF | TGTGCCACCAGTGATGTGACAGATTATGGCTACACCTTC
18 | TRBJ1-1 | TRBV20-1 | NA | TRBD1 | CSARDGGTGGWSNTEAFF | TGCAGTGCTAGAGATGGGGGGACAGGGGGTTGGTCGAACACTGAAGCTTTCTTT
17 | TRBJ2-3 | TRBV7-6 | few | TRBD1 | CASSPRHGTGGPDTQYF | TGTGCCAGCAGCCCACGACATGGGACAGGGGGCCCAGATACGCAGTATTTT
14 | TRBJ2-3 | TRBV7-9 | NA | NA | CASSLGEPTDTQYF | TGTGCCAGCAGCTTGGGGGAGCCCACAGATACGCAGTATTTT
13 | TRBJ1-2 | TRBV2 | NA | NA | CASRGDNDYGYTF | TGTGCCAGCAGGGGGGATAACGATTATGGCTACACCTTC
14 | TRBJ1-2 | TRBV11-2 | NA | TRBD1 | CASSQTGYGYGYTF | TGTGCCAGCAGCCAGACAGGGTACGGGTATGGCTACACCTTC
14 | TRBJ2-2 | TRBV29-1 | NA | TRBD1 | CSVDRGRGTGELFF | TGCAGCGTTGACAGGGGGCGCGGGACCGGGGAGCTGTTTTTT
14 | TRBJ1-6 | TRBV6-1 | NA | NA | CASRTEPEDSPLHF | TGTGCCAGCAGGACGGAGCCCGAAGATTCACCCCTCCACTTT
18 | TRBJ2-6 | TRBV5-5 | many | TRBD1 | CASSLIPQTGFGANVLTF | TGTGCCAGCAGCTTGATCCCCCAGACAGGGTTTGGGGCCAACGTCCTGACTTTC
14 | TRBJ1-4 | TRBV7-9 | NA | NA | CANSSGATNEKLFF | TGTGCCAACAGCTCGGGGGCAACTAATGAAAAACTGTTTTTT